One T cell receptor (beta chain) is described in this entry. Its antigen is unknown. The sample is drawn from a study of cytomegalovirus exposure and HLA in healthy donors. Study-wide background: Early released data comprised 80 million to 100 million unique TCRs from HLA-typed donors.

Germline CDR1 SNHLY, CDR2 FYNNEI. The CDR3 extends over 15 amino acids. J gave up 3 bases and V 3 bases, and 5 bases lay outside the gene matches. Findings and limits, study-wide: What a later analysis reportedly showed was that an Asian-associated ancestry cluster had fewer N-insertions than the roughly 670-donor mean. Most TCR sequences showed up rarely, but some public TCRs showed up in many donors.

The PCR had 60 Vbeta and 13 Jbeta primers. The method was immunoSEQ multiplex PCR; TCRdb's version includes in-frame clones alone and lacks a portion of them. Among some 150,000 clones listed, about 80% were seen once. This receptor was taken from a man aged 35 to 55 in good health and CMV-seropositive. Sequences were obtained from PBMCs. The chain is built from TRBV2 and TRBJ2-1, with 7 bases that match TRBD2. In DNA form, the CDR3 reads TGTGCCAGCAGTGAGGCGGGAGCCCACTACAATGAGCAGTTCTTC. It specifies CASSEAGAHYNEQFF.